This section outlines one T cell receptor beta chain sequence together with its context. The CDR3 contains 13 residues. The V end was cut by 6 bases, the J end by 8 bases, with 13 bases between. Germline CDR1 and CDR2: SNHLY and FYNNEI. This sample is drawn from a study of blood T cell repertoires in COVID-19. Study overall: Material from acute and convalescent COVID-19 was sourced from the United States, Italy and Spain. PBMCs, B-cell-depleted T cells, or T cells provided the cDNA or gDNA that made up the material.

Original processing methods: Amplification from reference gene primers served as the basis for estimated nucleated cell counts. Assay used: immunoSEQ multiplex PCR; TCRdb lists only in-frame clones, some missing. The DNA gave D and trimming, while V, J and clone size come from that table. Of fewer than 300,000 clones in the sample, about 83% were seen once. The sample consisted of peripheral blood. The chain employs TRBV2 and TRBJ1-4, with D maybe TRBD1 (5 bases). This sequence originates from a man at least 80 years old with acute or convalescent COVID-19. The CDR3 nucleotides read TGTGCCAGCAGGATGACAGTGTCAGAAAAACTGTTTTTT. Its translation: CASRMTVSEKLFF.